Listed below are T cell receptor beta chains from one sample, sequenced in a study of cytomegalovirus exposure and HLA in healthy donors. The table came from immunoSEQ multiplex PCR; TCRdb's copy has only in-frame clones and leaves some out. This table has about 120,000 clones, under 85% appearing once. Sequences were obtained from PBMCs. These receptors all come from a human donor in good health. The CDR3 runs from the conserved cysteine through the conserved F or W. A D gene is named only where the DNA matches it firmly. Size is stated for part of the rows, as once, few or many counts, or as a class when the clone is expanded.

CASSQQTGGNEKLFF,TGCGCCAGCAGCCAACAGACAGGGGGTAATGAAAAACTGTTTTTT,TRBJ1-4,TRBV4-1,TRBD1,.
CASSYSGGTQYF,TGTGCCAGCAGTTACTCAGGGGGGACCCAGTACTTC,TRBJ2-5,TRBV6-6,.,.
CASSTSAGEMETQYF,TGTGCCAGTAGTACTTCCGCGGGAGAAATGGAGACCCAGTACTTC,TRBJ2-5,TRBV19,TRBD2,.
CASSVVQGPNTEAFF,TGTGCCAGCAGCGTCGTACAGGGACCGAACACTGAAGCTTTCTTT,TRBJ1-1,TRBV9,.,.
CASSLGRIRETQYF,TGTGCCAGCAGCTTAGGGAGGATTCGGGAGACCCAGTACTTC,TRBJ2-5,TRBV7-6,.,.
CASTQQTGNTEAFF,TGTGCTAGTACCCAACAAACAGGGAACACTGAAGCTTTCTTT,TRBJ1-1,TRBV12-5,.,.
CASSYNQLNTEAFF,TGTGCCAGCAGTTACAACCAGTTGAACACTGAAGCTTTCTTT,TRBJ1-1,TRBV6-5,.,.
CASSSVGRGLNTEAFF,TGTGCCAGCAGTTCCGTCGGCAGGGGGCTTAACACTGAAGCTTTCTTT,TRBJ1-1,TRBV28,TRBD1,.
CASSLVAGGPSEQFF,TGCGCCAGCAGCTTGGTAGCGGGAGGCCCCTCGGAGCAGTTCTTC,TRBJ2-1,TRBV5-1,TRBD2,.
CASRRTVYSGANVLTF,TGTGCCAGTCGGCGGACAGTTTACTCTGGGGCCAACGTCCTGACTTTC,TRBJ2-6,TRBV19,.,.
CASRGQHYGYTF,TGTGCCAGCAGGGGACAGCACTATGGCTACACCTTC,TRBJ1-2,TRBV2,TRBD1,few
CASSGYRARSNQPQHF,TGTGCCAGCAGCGGCTACAGGGCCCGTAGCAATCAGCCCCAGCATTTT,TRBJ1-5,TRBV7-4,.,.
CAITGRDGGLYGYTF,TGTGCCATCACGGGGCGGGACGGCGGGCTCTATGGCTACACCTTC,TRBJ1-2,TRBV10-3,.,.
CASSLVGQGIYEQFF,TGCGCCAGCAGCTTGGTGGGACAGGGGATCTATGAGCAGTTCTTC,TRBJ2-1,TRBV5-1,TRBD1,.
CATSRDSAGEGGWTF,TGTGCCACCAGCAGAGATTCTGCCGGAGAAGGAGGTTGGACCTTC,TRBJ1-2,TRBV15,.,.
CASSYSGASYGYTF,TGTGCCAGCAGTTACTCAGGGGCTAGCTATGGCTACACCTTC,TRBJ1-2,TRBV6-6,.,few
CASSQERQGKGNYGYTF,TGTGCCAGCAGCCAGGAAAGACAGGGGAAGGGTAACTATGGCTACACCTTC,TRBJ1-2,TRBV14,TRBD1,.
CASSPREGAQETQYF,TGTGCCAGCTCCCCCCGGGAGGGGGCGCAAGAGACCCAGTACTTC,TRBJ2-5,TRBV25-1,.,.
CASSLAGGSNQPQHF,TGCGCCAGCAGCTTGGCCGGGGGAAGCAATCAGCCCCAGCATTTT,TRBJ1-5,TRBV5-1,.,.
CASSAGQASSGANVLTF,TGTGCCAGCAGTGCCGGACAGGCGAGCTCTGGGGCCAACGTCCTGACTTTC,TRBJ2-6,TRBV2,TRBD1,.
CASRGRATNEKLFF,TGTGCCAGTCGAGGCAGGGCGACTAATGAAAAACTGTTTTTT,TRBJ1-4,TRBV6-6,.,.
CASSHPTSGLGTGELFF,TGTGCCAGTAGTCACCCCACTAGCGGATTGGGCACCGGGGAGCTGTTTTTT,TRBJ2-2,TRBV19,TRBD2,once
CASSLPEGGAMNTEAFF,TGTGCCAGCAGCTTGCCGGAGGGGGGGGCCATGAACACTGAAGCTTTCTTT,TRBJ1-1,TRBV5-4,.,.
CASSEVVRGRETQYF,TGTGCCAGCAGTGAAGTGGTCAGGGGGAGAGAGACCCAGTACTTC,TRBJ2-5,TRBV6-1,TRBD1,few
CASSPRTSGGSEQFF,TGCGCCAGCAGCCCCCGGACTAGCGGGGGATCGGAGCAGTTCTTC,TRBJ2-1,TRBV5-1,TRBD2,few
CASSTTDYGYTF,TGCGCCAGCAGCACGACTGACTATGGCTACACCTTC,TRBJ1-2,TRBV5-1,.,once
CAGGAAGANVLTF,TGTGCCGGCGGGGCGGCCGGGGCCAACGTCCTGACTTTC,TRBJ2-6,TRBV7-9,.,once
CASSLGRQGNQETQYF,TGTGCCAGCAGCTTAGGGCGTCAGGGGAACCAAGAGACCCAGTACTTC,TRBJ2-5,TRBV11-2,.,few
CASSPTYRDSTDTQYF,TGTGCCAGCAGCCCTACCTACCGGGACAGTACAGATACGCAGTATTTT,TRBJ2-3,TRBV14,TRBD1,.
CASSGTGGRNEKLFF,TGCGCCAGCAGCGGGACAGGGGGTCGTAATGAAAAACTGTTTTTT,TRBJ1-4,TRBV5-1,TRBD1,.
CASKPGQGGTEAFF,TGTGCCAGCAAACCGGGACAGGGAGGCACTGAAGCTTTCTTT,TRBJ1-1,TRBV10-3,TRBD1,few
CASSPETGGRYEQYF,TGTGCCAGCTCACCAGAGACAGGGGGGAGGTACGAGCAGTACTTC,TRBJ2-7,TRBV18,TRBD1,few
CASSFGGATEAFF,TGTGCCAGTAGTTTCGGGGGGGCCACTGAAGCTTTCTTT,TRBJ1-1,TRBV19,.,.
CASSLSIPQGAGANVLTF,TGTGCCAGCAGTTTATCAATTCCGCAGGGGGCTGGGGCCAACGTCCTGACTTTC,TRBJ2-6,TRBV27,TRBD1,.
CASSLVSHEQFF,TGTGCCAGCAGCTTAGTTAGCCACGAGCAGTTCTTC,TRBJ2-1,TRBV11-3,.,.
CASSGLAGGPDEQYF,TGTGCCAGCAGCGGGCTAGCGGGAGGGCCGGACGAGCAGTACTTC,TRBJ2-7,TRBV2,TRBD2,.
CASSPRGSANTGELFF,TGTGCCAGCAGCCCTAGGGGGAGCGCGAACACCGGGGAGCTGTTTTTT,TRBJ2-2,TRBV9,.,once
CASSLFPAGNTGELFF,TGTGCCAGCAGTTTATTCCCAGCGGGAAACACCGGGGAGCTGTTTTTT,TRBJ2-2,TRBV27,TRBD2,.
CASSRRTGGETQYF,TGTGCCAGCAGCAGACGGACAGGGGGAGAGACCCAGTACTTC,TRBJ2-5,TRBV7-6,TRBD1,few
CASSSAPTGVMSPLHF,TGTGCCAGCAGCTCGGCCCCGACAGGGGTGATGTCACCCCTCCACTTT,TRBJ1-6,TRBV11-2,TRBD1,.
CASGRLAETYNEQFF,TGTGCCAGCGGACGACTAGCGGAAACCTACAATGAGCAGTTCTTC,TRBJ2-1,TRBV6-5,TRBD2,.
CATLPATTGLYEQYF,TGCGCCACCTTACCAGCGACCACCGGTTTGTACGAGCAGTACTTC,TRBJ2-7,TRBV10-2,.,.
CASSLAGGPQHF,TGTGCCAGCAGCTTAGCCGGAGGGCCCCAGCATTTT,TRBJ1-5,TRBV7-3,.,.
CASSSSYLTGQTYEQYF,TGTGCCAGCTCATCCTCCTATTTGACAGGGCAAACCTACGAGCAGTACTTC,TRBJ2-7,TRBV18,TRBD1,.
CASSQGTSGAYNEQFF,TGTGCCAGCAGCCAAGGGACTAGCGGAGCTTACAATGAGCAGTTCTTC,TRBJ2-1,TRBV14,TRBD2,.
CASSQGTGGRSGANVLTF,TGCGCCAGCAGCCAAGGGACAGGGGGCAGGTCTGGGGCCAACGTCCTGACTTTC,TRBJ2-6,TRBV4-1,TRBD1,.
CASSPGQGYQPQHF,TGTGCCAGCAGTCCTGGACAGGGCTATCAGCCCCAGCATTTT,TRBJ1-5,TRBV27,TRBD1,.
CATSEFASNQPQHF,TGTGCCACCAGCGAGTTCGCTAGCAATCAGCCCCAGCATTTT,TRBJ1-5,TRBV15,.,few
CASSRGAGTSYTGELFF,TGTGCCAGCAGCCGCGGGGCCGGGACTAGCTACACCGGGGAGCTGTTTTTT,TRBJ2-2,TRBV11-3,TRBD2,.
CASSDLAGGPQETQYF,TGTGCCAGCAGTGACCTGGCGGGAGGGCCGCAAGAGACCCAGTACTTC,TRBJ2-5,TRBV6-1,TRBD2,few
CASSPGHNEQFF,TGTGCCAGCAGCCCCGGACATAATGAGCAGTTCTTC,TRBJ2-1,TRBV14,.,.
CASSLAGLGKVVF,TGTGCCAGCAGCTTAGCTGGGCTGGGCAAGGTGGTCTTC,TRBJ2-1,TRBV7-8,.,few
CASSLGAGGIEQFF,TGTGCCAGCAGCTTAGGAGCGGGAGGGATTGAGCAGTTCTTC,TRBJ2-1,TRBV11-2,TRBD2,.
CASSSRYEQYF,TGTGCCAGCAGTTCCCGCTACGAGCAGTACTTC,TRBJ2-7,TRBV28,.,.
CAISESRGARETQYF,TGTGCCATCAGTGAGTCGCGGGGGGCCAGGGAGACCCAGTACTTC,TRBJ2-5,TRBV10-3,TRBD2,.
CASSDTSGADTQYF,TGTGCCAGCAGTGATACCTCAGGGGCGGATACGCAGTATTTT,TRBJ2-3,TRBV2,.,.
CASGGSSSGANVLTF,TGTGCCAGCGGGGGGAGTTCCTCTGGGGCCAACGTCCTGACTTTC,TRBJ2-6,TRBV28,.,.
CASSIRAQGSYEQYF,TGTGCCAGTAGCATACGGGCACAGGGCTCCTACGAGCAGTACTTC,TRBJ2-7,TRBV19,.,.
CASSPLEGGLAGGQNEQFF,TGTGCCAGCAGCCCCTTAGAAGGGGGCCTAGCGGGAGGTCAGAATGAGCAGTTCTTC,TRBJ2-1,TRBV2,TRBD2,few